This TCR beta chain is drawn from a study of blood T cell repertoires in COVID-19. Germline CDR1 and CDR2: LGHDT and YNNKEL (reference sequence). The CDR3 covers 13 residues. V lost 0 bases and J lost 13, with 13 bases in between. This clone was found a few times. TCRdb keeps only in-frame clones here, not all; method: immunoSEQ multiplex PCR. The sample consists of hundreds of thousands of clones, 75% to 85% of them appearing once. The chain joins TRBV3-1 (or the pseudogene TRBV3-2) to TRBJ2-1; D may be TRBD2 (5 bases). This clonotype was sampled from a woman between 65 and 79 years old with acute or convalescent COVID-19. Sequencing was done on a sample of peripheral blood. The CDR3 coding sequence is TGTGCCAGCAGCCAAGATGAGGTGAGCGGCCAGTTCTTC. It encodes CASSQDEVSGQFF.